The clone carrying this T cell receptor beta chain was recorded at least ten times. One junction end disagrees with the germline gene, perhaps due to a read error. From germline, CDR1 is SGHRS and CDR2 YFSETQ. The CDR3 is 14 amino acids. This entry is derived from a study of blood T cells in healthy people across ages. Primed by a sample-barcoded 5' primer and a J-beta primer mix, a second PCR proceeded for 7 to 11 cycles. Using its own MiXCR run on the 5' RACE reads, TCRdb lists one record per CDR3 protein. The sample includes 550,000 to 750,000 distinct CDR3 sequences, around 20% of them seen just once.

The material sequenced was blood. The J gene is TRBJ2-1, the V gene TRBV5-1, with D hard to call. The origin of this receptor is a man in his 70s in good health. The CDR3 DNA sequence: TGTGCCAGCAGCTTAAGTGGAGCCTACAATGAGCAGTTCTTC. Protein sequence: CASSLSGAYNEQFF.